The clone carrying this T cell receptor (beta chain) has more than one count but fewer than ten. Its antigen is unknown. The data belong to a study of T cells in Graves' hyperthyroidism and ophthalmopathy. The source material, RNA transcripts, was used to amplify TCR beta CDR3 regions. TCR CDR3 regions were first amplified by RT-PCR with HTBI primers. Via MiXCR, TCRdb re-called the multiplex PCR reads, giving one row per CDR3 protein. Of hundreds of thousands of distinct CDR3 sequences in the sample, 16% are singletons; the top ten hold roughly 3.4%. Regarding the study as a whole: Ophthalmopathy and stable hyperthyroidism were told apart by a 13 V-J model. Expanded thyroid clonotypes (above 0.001) were mostly also found in blood.

The receptor's source is a woman aged 40 to 50 with Graves' ophthalmopathy. The sample comprised blood.

The CDR3 protein is CASSPDQGTTHSYNEQFF. Written as DNA, the CDR3 is TGTGCCAGCAGTCCCGATCAAGGGACAACCCACTCCTACAATGAGCAGTTCTTC. The V and J genes are TRBV27 and TRBJ2-1; D possibly corresponds to TRBD1 (6 bases). Trimming removed 5 bases at V and 0 bases at J, with 20 bases between. This CDR3 is built from 18 residues. The germline V gene has CDR1 MNHEY and CDR2 SMNVEV (reference sequence).